The sequence of this TCR beta chain was determined in a study of blood T cell repertoires in COVID-19. The method was immunoSEQ multiplex PCR; TCRdb's version includes in-frame clones alone and lacks a portion of them. This repertoire shows about 150,000 clones, 65% to 80% found once; its top ten account for 19%. The junction had 8 bases not matched to a gene; V was cut back by 3 bases and J by 5 bases. The CDR3 spans 16 residues. Germline V gene sequence: CDR1 SGHNT, CDR2 YYREEE (reference sequence). This TCR derives from a woman in her 70s in a cohort exposed to, infected with or recovered from COVID-19 (not recorded which). The genes are TRBV5-4 and TRBJ2-5, with 12 bases fitting TRBD2. The specimen sequenced was PBMCs or T cells enriched from blood (not recorded which). CDR3 sequence: CASSSTSGRGGETQYF. Written as DNA, the CDR3 is TGTGCCAGCAGCTCGACTAGCGGGAGAGGTGGGGAGACCCAGTACTTC.